This passage covers 27 T cell receptor beta chains from one sample sequenced in a study of cytomegalovirus exposure and HLA in healthy donors. With 60 Vbeta and 13 Jbeta primers, the PCR was carried out. Some clones are missing from TCRdb's copy, which holds only in-frame ones; the method was immunoSEQ multiplex PCR. The sample lists 95,000 to 130,000 clones, around a tenth seen once, with about 3% in the top ten. Sequenced sample: PBMCs. The source is a man aged 25 to 40 in good health and CMV-seronegative.

This chain uses TRBV9 with TRBJ1-3; D perhaps matches TRBD1 (5 bases). Trimming removed 3 bases from V and 4 bases from J, with 17 bases in between. CDR1 is SGDLS, CDR2 YYNGEE, per germline. The CDR3 totals 16 residues. CDR3 in DNA: TGTGCCAGCAGCGAGACTCCCAGGGAATGGGGAAACACCATATATTTT. This sequence encodes CASSETPREWGNTIYF.

The CDR3 nucleotides are TGTGCCAGCACGTCCGGGACTGAGACCTACGAGCAGTACTTC. Protein product: CASTSGTETYEQYF. The chain carries TRBV27 and TRBJ2-7; perhaps TRBD2 as D (6 bases). Trimming took 7 bases from V and 2 from J, leaving 15 bases between them. Germline V gene lookup returns CDR1 MNHEY and CDR2 SMNVEV (reference sequence). CDR3 length: 14 residues.

The chain employs TRBV5-1 and TRBJ2-3; 11 bases are a match to TRBD2. Trimming at V came to 1 base and at J to 2 bases, leaving 15 bases not matched to a gene. The CDR3 has 20 amino acids. Germline loops: CDR1 SGHRS, CDR2 YFSETQ. CDR3 bases: TGCGCCAGCAGCTTGCGCCCCGGGGTAGCGGGGGGGATAAACACAGATACGCAGTATTTT. Translation: CASSLRPGVAGGINTDTQYF.

The chain recombines TRBV7-8 with TRBJ2-3, with 9 bases fitting TRBD1. The CDR3 spans 14 residues. Germline trimming cut 6 bases from V and 4 bases from J; bases unmatched to any gene: 5. Looked up from germline, CDR1 is SGHVS and CDR2 is FQNEAQ. CDR3 in DNA: TGTGCCAGCAGTTACAGGACAGGGGCAGATACGCAGTATTTT. Protein sequence: CASSYRTGADTQYF.

The chain carries TRBV4-1 and TRBJ2-7, with D unresolved. This CDR3 is built from 14 residues. The germline CDR1 and CDR2 sequences are MGHRA and YSYEKL. Trimming took off 4 bases at V and 4 bases at J, with 14 bases between the two ends. CDR3 in amino acids: CASSPGPVPYEQYF. In DNA, the CDR3 is TGCGCCAGCAGCCCTGGGCCAGTCCCTTACGAGCAGTACTTC.

This chain joins TRBV19 and TRBJ1-1; D is unresolved. This CDR3 comprises 15 residues. The germline gives CDR1 LNHDA, CDR2 SQIVND (reference sequence). Trimming left V 3 bases short and J 3 bases short, with 14 bases between. The CDR3 coding sequence is TGTGCCAGTAGTATCTCGACACTTTCGGACACTGAAGCTTTCTTT. Protein product: CASSISTLSDTEAFF. The full variable domain, with the rest looked up from reference TRBV19 and TRBJ1-1, is DGGITQSPKYLFRKEGQNVTLSCEQNLNHDAMYWYRQDPGQGLRLIYYSQIVNDFQKGDIAEGYSVSREKKESFPLTVTSAQKNPTAFYLCASSISTLSDTEAFFGQGTRLTVV.

This clone was counted a few times. The chain uses TRBV9 and TRBJ2-7, with TRBD2 matching over 7 bases. CDR3 length equals 15 residues. J was trimmed by 3 bases and V by 3 bases; bases with no gene match: 9. Germline V gene data show CDR1 as SGDLS and CDR2 as YYNGEE. The CDR3 DNA sequence: TGTGCCAGCAGCGCCGGTTTGGGACTACTCTACGAGCAGTACTTC. It is translated as CASSAGLGLLYEQYF. Filled out from reference TRBV9 and TRBJ2-7, the complete variable domain reads DSGVTQTPKHLITATGQRVTLRCSPRSGDLSVYWYQQSLDQGLQFLIQYYNGEERAKGNILERFSAQQFPDLHSELNLSSLELGDSALYFCASSAGLGLLYEQYFGPGTRLTVT.

J is TRBJ2-3 and V is TRBV28, with 7 bases that match TRBD2. Germline CDR1 MDHEN, CDR2 SYDVKM. After removal of 11 bases from V and 0 bases from J, the junction contained 2 bases not matched to a gene. The CDR3 has 12 amino acids. The CDR3 loop reads CAAGASTDTQYF. The CDR3 DNA follows: TGTGCCGCGGGAGCTAGCACAGATACGCAGTATTTT.

This clone was counted only a few times. The chain joins TRBV10-3 to TRBJ2-3, with 7 bases that match TRBD1. The CDR3 totals 15 residues. Per germline, CDR1 ENHRY and CDR2 SYGVKD. Trimming at V came to 4 bases and at J to 8 bases, leaving 12 bases not matched to a gene. CDR3 in amino acids: CAISGGLGGQITQYF. The CDR3 DNA follows: TGTGCCATCAGTGGAGGGCTAGGGGGCCAAATTACGCAGTATTTT.

This clone was picked up a small number of times. The chain couples TRBV18 to TRBJ1-2; D is possibly TRBD1 (5 bases). CDR1 and CDR2 from the germline V gene are KGHSH and LQKENI. The ends were cut back, 3 bases at V and 7 bases at J, with 12 bases in the middle. There are 13 residues in the CDR3. CDR3 residues: CASSPLGESGYTF. The CDR3 DNA is TGTGCCAGCTCACCTTTAGGGGAAAGTGGCTACACCTTC. The complete variable domain, with remaining parts taken from reference TRBV18 and TRBJ1-2, reads NAGVMQNPRHLVRRRGQEARLRCSPMKGHSHVYWYRQLPEEGLKFMVYLQKENIIDESGMPKERFSAEFPKEGPSILRIQQVVRGDSAAYFCASSPLGESGYTFGSGTRLTVV.

This clone showed up just a few times. The chain joins TRBV2 to TRBJ1-3; D may be TRBD1 (6 bases). Germline CDR1 SNHLY, CDR2 FYNNEI. The CDR3 totals 15 residues. Trimming cost V 5 bases and J 0 bases, with 11 bases left between them. The CDR3 is CASSRTVTSGNTIYF. In nucleotides, the CDR3 is TGTGCCAGCAGTAGGACAGTTACCTCTGGAAACACCATATATTTT.

The chain couples TRBV5-1 to TRBJ2-1; 8 positions agree with TRBD2. The CDR3 totals 15 residues. CDR1 and CDR2 from the germline V gene are SGHRS and YFSETQ. Unmatched junction bases numbered 14, after V lost 6 bases and J lost 9 bases. The CDR3 DNA follows: TGCGCCAGCACCTTCGGGGGACTAGTACGATCTGAGCAGTTCTTC. Its translation: CASTFGGLVRSEQFF.

This clone came up a few times. The chain has TRBV2 and TRBJ2-7, with D unresolved. CDR3 size: 14 residues. Looked up from germline, CDR1 is SNHLY and CDR2 is FYNNEI. The V gene lost 4 bases and the J gene lost 6 bases, with 16 bases spanning the gap. The CDR3 sequence is CASSGLVAGLEQYF. The DNA for the CDR3 is TGTGCCAGCAGTGGGCTAGTCGCCGGTCTCGAGCAGTACTTC.

This clone came up a few times. This chain links TRBV11-3 with TRBJ2-3; TRBD2 matches 7 bases. Germline trimming cut 6 bases from V and 0 bases from J; bases unmatched to any gene: 6. The length of the CDR3 is 15 residues. Germline V lookup: CDR1 SGHNT, CDR2 YENEEA. The CDR3 sequence: CASREGGASTDTQYF. The CDR3 DNA is TGTGCCAGCAGGGAGGGAGGGGCTAGCACAGATACGCAGTATTTT. The variable domain in full, with the rest retrieved from reference TRBV11-3 and TRBJ2-3, is EAGVVQSPRYKIIEKKQPVAFWCNPISGHNTLYWYLQNLGQGPELLIRYENEEAVDDSQLPKDRFSAERLKGVDSTLKIQPAELGDSAVYLCASREGGASTDTQYFGPGTRLTVL.

Concerning this clone: Other DNA sequences in this specimen translate into the identical CDR3. The J gene is TRBJ2-2, the V gene TRBV30; 11 bases are a match to TRBD1. The V gene's germline CDR1 is GTSNPN and CDR2 SVGIG (reference sequence). The CDR3 runs to 14 residues. J was trimmed by 7 bases and V by 7 bases; bases with no gene match: 8. The DNA of the CDR3 is TGTGCCTTTACAGGGACAGGGGGAATCGGGGAGCTGTTTTTT. Encoded protein: CAFTGTGGIGELFF.

In this sample, this clone turned up a few times. V gene TRBV5-8 combines with J gene TRBJ2-3, with 9 bases lining up with TRBD1. Germline-derived CDR1 and CDR2 are SGHTS and YDEGEE. The trim removed 1 base at V and 6 bases at J, leaving 6 bases unmatched. The CDR3 covers 15 residues. The CDR3 region is CASSLFGTGSDTQYF. The DNA of the CDR3 is TGTGCCAGCAGCTTGTTCGGGACAGGGTCGGATACGCAGTATTTT.

This clone was picked up a small number of times. The chain links TRBV30 to TRBJ1-4, with D perhaps matching TRBD1 (6 bases). CDR3 size: 12 residues. The germline V gene has CDR1 GTSNPN and CDR2 SVGIG (reference sequence). Trimming pared 0 bases from V and 10 bases from J, leaving 9 bases between. CDR3 sequence (DNA): TGTGCCTGGAGTGTGGACAGAGGAAAACTGTTTTTT. Its protein is CAWSVDRGKLFF.

This chain joins TRBV7-6 and TRBJ2-1, with 8 nucleotides matching TRBD2. This CDR3 has 15 amino acids. V was clipped by 5 bases and J by 12 bases; unmatched bases: 15. The germline CDR1 and CDR2 sequences are SGHVS and FNYEAQ. The chain's CDR3 is CASSPGLVSGEGQFF. The CDR3 nucleotides read TGTGCCAGCAGCCCGGGACTAGTTTCAGGGGAGGGGCAGTTCTTC.

This clone was counted between two and nine times. The chain couples TRBV4-1 to TRBJ1-5, with D possibly TRBD1 on 5 matching bases. Per germline, CDR1 MGHRA and CDR2 YSYEKL. The CDR3 contains 17 residues. The V end lost 1 base, the J end lost 0 bases, and 13 bases lay between the germline ends. The CDR3 bases are TGCGCCAGCAGCCAAGGAGGCGGGGGAACTAGCAATCAGCCCCAGCATTTT. This sequence encodes CASSQGGGGTSNQPQHF.

This rearrangement joins TRBV5-1 to TRBJ1-5; no definite D call. Trimming stripped 0 bases from V and 4 bases from J, with 8 bases between. The germline CDR1 and CDR2 sequences are SGHRS and YFSETQ. This CDR3 contains 14 residues. CDR3 nucleotides: TGCGCCAGCAGCTTGGGAGGTTATAATCAGCCCCAGCATTTT. Amino acid sequence: CASSLGGYNQPQHF.

The V call is TRBV11-2, the J call TRBJ2-7; 7 nucleotides agree with TRBD1. CDR3 length: 15 residues. The junction had 8 bases not matched to a gene; V was cut back by 5 bases and J by 1 base. In germline, CDR1 is SGHAT, CDR2 FQNNGV. The CDR3 spells CASSPTGDTSYEQYF. The CDR3 coding sequence is TGTGCCAGCAGCCCCACAGGGGACACTTCCTACGAGCAGTACTTC.

This clone has only a few counts. This chain joins TRBV7-9 and TRBJ1-1, with D possibly matching TRBD1 (6 bases). CDR3 length: 17 residues. Trimming left V 2 bases short and J 3 bases short, with 19 bases between. CDR1 SEHNR and CDR2 FQNEAQ come from the germline V gene (reference sequence). This chain's CDR3 is CASSLLISGQGYTEAFF. CDR3 in DNA: TGTGCCAGCAGCTTACTAATCAGTGGGCAGGGGTACACTGAAGCTTTCTTT. The full variable domain, in which reference TRBV7-9 and TRBJ1-1 provide the parts outside the CDR3, is DTGVSQNPRHKITKRGQNVTFRCDPISEHNRLYWYRQTLGQGPEFLTYFQNEAQLEKSRLLSDRFSAERPKGSFSTLEIQRTEQGDSAMYLCASSLLISGQGYTEAFFGQGTRLTVV.

The rearrangement uses TRBV5-1 and TRBJ2-5; no clear D gene. Trimming removed 0 bases at V and 6 bases at J, with 12 bases between. Germline V gene lookup returns CDR1 SGHRS and CDR2 YFSETQ. The CDR3 totals 14 residues. The CDR3 region has the DNA TGCGCCAGCAGCTTGGAGACTGGTAGCCAGACCCAGTACTTC. It yields the protein CASSLETGSQTQYF.

This clone was seen a handful of times. The chain recombines TRBV7-9 with TRBJ1-1; D unresolved. The V end was cut by 3 bases, the J end by 7 bases, with 9 bases between. Germline assignment: CDR1 SEHNR and CDR2 FQNEAQ (reference sequence). This CDR3 region has 12 residues. CDR3 DNA sequence: TGTGCCAGCAGCTTCTCGGGTATTGAAGCTTTCTTT. Encoded protein: CASSFSGIEAFF.

The table lists this clone with a few counts. The gene calls are TRBV5-4 and TRBJ1-1; 7 nucleotides match TRBD1. This CDR3 is built from 15 residues. V lost 4 bases, J lost 1 base, and 7 bases stayed unmatched. Per germline, CDR1 SGHNT and CDR2 YYREEE (reference sequence). The CDR3 loop reads CASSVPGQPNTEAFF. The CDR3 bases are TGTGCCAGCAGCGTACCGGGACAGCCGAACACTGAAGCTTTCTTT.

This clone was seen a few times. V usage is TRBV19 and J usage is TRBJ2-1; TRBD1 might be the D (5 bases). CDR1 and CDR2 (germline): LNHDA, SQIVND (reference sequence). The CDR3 sequence is 12 residues long. V gave up 6 bases and J gave up 7 bases, with 10 bases separating them. The CDR3 reads CASSPGLNEQFF. DNA of the CDR3: TGTGCCAGTAGCCCAGGGCTTAATGAGCAGTTCTTC.

This clone appeared a few times. The genes are TRBV25-1 and TRBJ1-1; a possible D gene is TRBD1 (6 bases). V lost 4 bases and J lost 3, with 18 bases in between. The CDR3 is 16 amino acids. Germline loops: CDR1 MGHDK, CDR2 SYGVNS. CDR3 nucleotides: TGTGCCAGCAGTGTAGCCGGGACACATTGGCACACTGAAGCTTTCTTT. Protein: CASSVAGTHWHTEAFF.